A single sample gave rise to the 22 T cell receptor beta chains below, sequenced in a study of blood T cell repertoires in COVID-19. Some clones are missing from TCRdb's copy, which holds only in-frame ones; the method was immunoSEQ multiplex PCR. This sample has approximately 350,000 clones; approximately 92% occur once, and the top ten carry approximately 1%. The sequenced material came from PBMCs or T cells enriched from blood (not recorded which). These receptors were taken from a young man who had recovered from COVID-19.

The rearrangement joins TRBV19 to TRBJ2-5; 7 bases fit TRBD1. The CDR3 totals 15 residues. Unmatched junction bases numbered 8, after V lost 5 bases and J lost 2 bases. Looked up from germline, CDR1 is LNHDA and CDR2 is SQIVND (reference sequence). CDR3 in amino acids: CASSVPTDRQETQYF. The CDR3 DNA follows: TGTGCCAGTAGTGTACCAACGGACAGGCAAGAGACCCAGTACTTC.

The table lists this clone with a count of one. The chain employs TRBV10-3 and TRBJ2-5; 7 bases map to TRBD1. V shed 9 bases and J 5 bases; nucleotides not matched to a gene: 9. Germline-derived CDR1 and CDR2 are ENHRY and SYGVKD. This CDR3 is built from 13 residues. For the CDR3, the DNA is TGTGCCATAGCCCAGGGGGTGGGCGAGACCCAGTACTTC. Protein product: CAIAQGVGETQYF.

The CDR3 loop is CASSPGQGSSGYTF. In nucleotides, the CDR3 is TGTGCCAGCTCACCGGGACAGGGTTCTTCCGGCTACACCTTC. V gene TRBV18 combines with J gene TRBJ1-2, with 9 positions matching TRBD1. Germline CDR1 is KGHSH and CDR2 is LQKENI. J lost 8 bases, V lost 3 bases, and 7 bases had no gene match. This CDR3 is built from 14 residues. The entire variable domain, with the rest obtained from reference TRBV18 and TRBJ1-2, is as follows: NAGVMQNPRHLVRRRGQEARLRCSPMKGHSHVYWYRQLPEEGLKFMVYLQKENIIDESGMPKERFSAEFPKEGPSILRIQQVVRGDSAAYFCASSPGQGSSGYTFGSGTRLTVV.

This clone was counted a single time. This chain uses TRBV11-2 with TRBJ2-2; 8 bases fit TRBD2. The CDR3 contains 16 residues. V shed 6 bases and J 4 bases; nucleotides not matched to a gene: 10. CDR1 is SGHAT and CDR2 is FQNNGV in the germline V gene. DNA for the CDR3: TGTGCCAGCAGACGAGAGGGGCTAGCGGGCACCGGGGAGCTGTTTTTT. The encoded protein is CASRREGLAGTGELFF.

This sequence joins TRBV30 and TRBJ1-5, with D possibly TRBD1 on 5 matching bases. The germline CDR1 and CDR2 sequences are GTSNPN and SVGIG (reference sequence). Trimming took off 0 bases at V and 2 bases at J, with 8 bases between the two ends. This CDR3 is built from 14 residues. The CDR3 DNA sequence: TGTGCCTGGAGTGTATGGGGGGGCAATCAGCCCCAGCATTTT. Translation: CAWSVWGGNQPQHF.

The chain is built from TRBV5-1 and TRBJ2-7; tentative D call: TRBD1 (6 bases). CDR1 is SGHRS and CDR2 is YFSETQ in the germline V gene. Trimming shortened V by 2 bases and J by 0 bases, and 12 bases separated the two germline ends. This CDR3 spans 15 amino acids. The CDR3 DNA is TGCGCCAGCAGCTTTAAGACAGGCACCTCCTACGAGCAGTACTTC. This gives the protein CASSFKTGTSYEQYF.

This chain links TRBV5-8 with TRBJ2-2, with TRBD1 identical over 9 bases. This CDR3 comprises 18 residues. V trimming: 1 base; J trimming: 4 bases; junction bases outside the gene matches: 11. Germline V gene data show CDR1 as SGHTS and CDR2 as YDEGEE. CDR3 coding DNA: TGTGCCAGCAGCTTGCACACGCTAACAGGGGGCGGCACCGGGGAGCTGTTTTTT. Protein sequence: CASSLHTLTGGGTGELFF.

This chain joins TRBV5-1 and TRBJ2-1; TRBD2 matches 8 bases. With V trimmed by 4 bases and J by 7 bases, 4 bases remained unmatched. Germline CDR1 SGHRS, CDR2 YFSETQ. CDR3 length equals 13 residues. The CDR3 loop reads CASSEGLVNEQFF. As DNA, the CDR3 is TGCGCCAGCAGCGAGGGACTAGTGAATGAGCAGTTCTTC.

This chain links TRBV4-2 with TRBJ2-7; 7 bases align to TRBD2. V lost 5 bases, J lost 3 bases, and 16 bases stayed unmatched. CDR1 LGHNA and CDR2 YNFKEQ come from the germline V gene. The CDR3 consists of 17 residues. This CDR3 is CASSKLGGRTAGYEQYF. DNA for the CDR3: TGTGCCAGCAGCAAGTTGGGAGGGCGGACCGCAGGCTACGAGCAGTACTTC.

The chain has TRBV14 and TRBJ2-7; 8 bases are shared with TRBD1. CDR3 length: 15 residues. Germline-derived CDR1 and CDR2 are SGHDN and FVKESK. V lost 4 bases to trimming and J lost 5 bases; unmatched junction nucleotides: 10. The CDR3 sequence is CASSPSDRARDEQYF. CDR3 bases: TGTGCCAGCAGCCCCTCGGACAGGGCGCGAGACGAGCAGTACTTC. Full variable domain (rest looked up from reference TRBV14 and TRBJ2-7): EAGVTQFPSHSVIEKGQTVTLRCDPISGHDNLYWYRRVMGKEIKFLLHFVKESKQDESGMPNNRFLAERTGGTYSTLKVQPAELEDSGVYFCASSPSDRARDEQYFGPGTRLTVT.

This clone was detected once. V gene TRBV5-5 combines with J gene TRBJ2-3; a possible D gene is TRBD2 (6 bases). CDR1 and CDR2 from the germline V gene are SGHKS and YYEKEE (reference sequence). The CDR3 length is 16 residues. V lost 4 bases and J 0 bases, leaving 15 bases between the germline ends. The CDR3 DNA sequence: TGTGCCAGCAGCCCGGCTAGCGTCCCAAGCACAGATACGCAGTATTTT. The encoded protein is CASSPASVPSTDTQYF.

The chain is built from TRBV19 and TRBJ2-5; 10 nucleotides agree with TRBD2. V dropped 7 bases and J dropped 5; count of bases not matched to a gene: 10. The germline V gene encodes CDR1 LNHDA and CDR2 SQIVND (reference sequence). This CDR3 has 15 residues. The CDR3 loop is CASKGVAGGRETQYF. CDR3 in DNA: TGTGCCAGTAAGGGTGTAGCGGGAGGTCGGGAGACCCAGTACTTC.

The chain couples TRBV3-1 (or the pseudogene TRBV3-2) to TRBJ2-5, with TRBD2 identical over 11 bases. The J segment lost 5 bases and the V segment lost 4 bases, leaving 6 bases of the junction unmatched. CDR3 length: 15 amino acids. Germline values: CDR1 LGHDT, CDR2 YNNKEL (reference sequence). CDR3: CASSPSGRSGETQYF. The CDR3 nucleotides read TGTGCCAGCAGCCCTAGCGGGAGGAGCGGGGAGACCCAGTACTTC.

This clone was picked up one time. The chain has TRBV6-5 and TRBJ1-6, with D perhaps TRBD1 (6 bases). The germline V gene encodes CDR1 MNHEY and CDR2 SVGAGI. The CDR3 covers 15 residues. The V end lost 7 bases, the J end lost 10 bases, and 20 bases lay between the germline ends. The CDR3 bases are TGTGCCAGCACCCGCGAGGGGGGGGGAGGCTCACCCCTCCACTTT. Its protein is CASTREGGGGSPLHF.

The V call is TRBV13, the J call TRBJ2-3, with 11 positions matching TRBD2. In germline, CDR1 is PRHDT, CDR2 FYEKMQ (reference sequence). Losses at the gene ends were 0 bases for V and 6 bases for J; bases not matched to a gene: 11. This CDR3 contains 18 residues. CDR3 sequence (DNA): TGTGCCAGCAGCTTAGGCGCCCTTCGACTAGCGGGGTTGGATACGCAGTATTTT. Encoded protein: CASSLGALRLAGLDTQYF.

The J gene is TRBJ1-2, the V gene TRBV9; D perhaps matches TRBD1 (6 bases). Trimming removed 0 bases from V and 1 base from J, with 10 bases in between. The germline gives CDR1 SGDLS, CDR2 YYNGEE. The CDR3 consists of 15 residues. The CDR3, as DNA: TGTGCCAGCAGCGTAGCCCTACAGGGTAACTATGGCTACACCTTC. Its translation: CASSVALQGNYGYTF.

The chain is built from TRBV7-9 and TRBJ2-2; D ambiguous. The CDR3 has 17 amino acids. CDR1 SEHNR and CDR2 FQNEAQ come from the germline V gene (reference sequence). Trimming removed 2 bases at V and 4 bases at J, with 17 bases between. The CDR3 DNA reads as TGTGCCAGCAGCTTAAAAACCCGGCACTCGGGCACCGGGGAGCTGTTTTTT. Translating gives CASSLKTRHSGTGELFF.

The rearrangement links TRBV27 to TRBJ2-7, with D perhaps TRBD2 (6 bases). CDR3 length: 16 amino acids. V was pared by 4 bases and J by 1 base, with 17 bases between. From germline, CDR1 is MNHEY and CDR2 SMNVEV (reference sequence). DNA of the CDR3: TGTGCCAGCAGTTCCTTACGGAGCGGGTCGTCCTACGAGCAGTACTTC. It yields the protein CASSSLRSGSSYEQYF.

The rearrangement joins TRBV7-2 to TRBJ1-5, with TRBD1 identical over 7 bases. Germline trimming cut 1 base from V and 4 bases from J; bases unmatched to any gene: 7. The CDR3 loop spans 16 amino acids. Germline loops: CDR1 SGHTA, CDR2 FQGNSA. The DNA for the CDR3 is TGTGCCAGCAGCTTAGGAGGCAGGGGGATAAATCAGCCCCAGCATTTT. Translated, it gives CASSLGGRGINQPQHF.

The chain joins TRBV19 to TRBJ2-7; possible D gene TRBD1, 5 bases. Trimming removed 5 bases at V and 1 base at J, with 12 bases between. Germline assignment: CDR1 LNHDA and CDR2 SQIVND (reference sequence). This CDR3 is built from 14 residues. As DNA, the CDR3 is TGTGCCAGTAGTCGCCAGGGTTCATCCTACGAGCAGTACTTC. Protein: CASSRQGSSYEQYF.

The rearrangement joins TRBV11-2 to TRBJ2-7, with D tentatively TRBD1 (6 bases). Trimming cost V 4 bases and J 2 bases, with 15 bases left between them. The germline V gene has CDR1 SGHAT and CDR2 FQNNGV. This CDR3 has 15 amino acids. The CDR3 nucleotides are TGTGCCAGCAGCTACGGACAGCACTATACCTACGAGCAGTACTTC. Translated, it gives CASSYGQHYTYEQYF.

The chain links TRBV10-3 to TRBJ2-1, with 10 nucleotides matching TRBD1. J was trimmed by 4 bases and V by 4 bases; bases with no gene match: 7. Germline CDR1 is ENHRY and CDR2 is SYGVKD. This CDR3 has 16 amino acids. CDR3 DNA sequence: TGTGCCATCAGTGGGGGACAGGGGATAAATTACAATGAGCAGTTCTTC. Protein sequence: CAISGGQGINYNEQFF.